The 12 T cell receptor beta chains below were found in one sample sequenced in a study of T cells in localized non-small cell lung cancer. The table came from immunoSEQ multiplex PCR; TCRdb's copy has only in-frame clones and leaves some out. The table includes tens of thousands of clones, around 90% detected once. Sequencing used peripheral blood, obtained before any cancer treatment. These receptors originate from a man aged 35 to 70 with stage I squamous cell lung carcinoma.

V usage is TRBV4-2 and J usage is TRBJ1-3; D is uncertain. V lost 0 bases and J 2 bases, leaving 8 bases between the germline ends. Germline V gene data show CDR1 as LGHNA and CDR2 as YNFKEQ. CDR3 length equals 15 residues. CDR3 sequence reads: CASSQEYGAGNTIYF. Written as DNA, the CDR3 is TGTGCCAGCAGCCAAGAGTATGGGGCTGGAAACACCATATATTTT.

The V call is TRBV7-2, the J call TRBJ1-6, with TRBD1 matching 7 bases. This CDR3 has 13 amino acids. CDR1 and CDR2 from the germline V gene are SGHTA and FQGNSA. Unmatched junction bases numbered 8, after V lost 9 bases and J lost 9 bases. This chain's CDR3 is CASTTGLGSPLHF. The DNA of the CDR3 is TGTGCCAGTACGACAGGGTTGGGTTCACCCCTCCACTTT.

The chain recombines TRBV9 with TRBJ2-3, with D possibly matching TRBD1 (6 bases). Germline CDR1 SGDLS, CDR2 YYNGEE. The V and J ends lost 0 bases and 5 bases respectively, with 10 bases between them. CDR3 length: 14 residues. CDR3: CASSVEQGLDTQYF. In DNA form, the CDR3 reads TGTGCCAGCAGCGTAGAGCAGGGGTTAGATACGCAGTATTTT.

This sequence joins TRBV28 and TRBJ1-2, with 7 bases identical to TRBD1. This CDR3 contains 18 residues. CDR1 and CDR2 from the germline V gene are MDHEN and SYDVKM. Unmatched junction bases numbered 20, after V lost 5 bases and J lost 5 bases. The CDR3 DNA reads as TGTGCCAGCAGTCTATCCACGCCGGGCCTAACAGGGGCGTATGGCTACACCTTC. The encoded protein is CASSLSTPGLTGAYGYTF.

The chain recombines TRBV19 with TRBJ2-5; 9 positions agree with TRBD1. CDR3 size: 20 residues. V lost 4 bases to trimming and J lost 2 bases; unmatched junction nucleotides: 20. CDR1 and CDR2 from the germline V gene are LNHDA and SQIVND (reference sequence). CDR3 protein: CASSKRPTGTGRGGQETQYF. CDR3 nucleotide sequence: TGTGCCAGTAGTAAGCGGCCCACCGGGACAGGGAGAGGTGGTCAAGAGACCCAGTACTTC.

This chain connects TRBV29-1 to TRBJ1-5; 7 bases line up with TRBD1. Germline V lookup: CDR1 SQVTM, CDR2 ANQGSEA. With V trimmed by 4 bases and J by 6 bases, 9 bases remained unmatched. The CDR3 spans 14 residues. The CDR3 loop reads CSVVLEGAGQPQHF. The CDR3 DNA sequence: TGCAGCGTTGTCTTGGAGGGGGCTGGTCAGCCCCAGCATTTT.

This clone came up a few times. The chain joins TRBV11-3 to TRBJ1-6; D gene unclear. The CDR3 spans 14 residues. Trimming took off 0 bases at V and 7 bases at J, with 7 bases between the two ends. Germline V gene data show CDR1 as SGHNT and CDR2 as YENEEA. The CDR3 sequence is CASSLDSSNSPLHF. Written as DNA, the CDR3 is TGTGCCAGCAGCTTAGACAGCTCCAATTCACCCCTCCACTTT.

This clone appeared a single time. This chain links TRBV4-2 with TRBJ1-1; tentatively, D is TRBD1 (5 bases). The V end lost 0 bases, the J end lost 1 base, and 12 bases lay between the germline ends. Germline-derived CDR1 and CDR2 are LGHNA and YNFKEQ. This CDR3 comprises 16 residues. CDR3 protein: CASSQDGRGENTEAFF. For the CDR3, the DNA is TGTGCCAGCAGCCAAGATGGGAGGGGCGAGAACACTGAAGCTTTCTTT.

This rearrangement joins TRBV5-4 to TRBJ1-1; D possibly corresponds to TRBD1 (5 bases). The CDR3 extends over 13 amino acids. The germline gives CDR1 SGHNT, CDR2 YYREEE (reference sequence). V shed 6 bases and J shed 1 base, with 10 bases lying between them. The CDR3 DNA reads as TGTGCCAGCACGACGACAGCGAACACTGAAGCTTTCTTT. Protein: CASTTTANTEAFF. Together with reference TRBV5-4 and TRBJ1-1, the CDR3 gives the full variable domain: ETGVTQSPTHLIKTRGQQVTLRCSSQSGHNTVSWYQQALGQGPQFIFQYYREEENGRGNFPPRFSGLQFPNYSSELNVNALELDDSALYLCASTTTANTEAFFGQGTRLTVV.

The genes are TRBV7-2 and TRBJ2-7; no firm D call. Germline CDR1 is SGHTA and CDR2 is FQGNSA. There are 15 residues in the CDR3. V lost 5 bases to trimming and J lost 0 bases, with 14 bases between them. The CDR3 loop is CASSPSTYSSYEQYF. The CDR3 region has the DNA TGTGCCAGCAGCCCGTCGACCTATAGCTCCTACGAGCAGTACTTC.

The chain couples TRBV27 to TRBJ2-7, with D possibly matching TRBD1 (6 bases). This CDR3 spans 14 amino acids. Germline V lookup: CDR1 MNHEY, CDR2 SMNVEV (reference sequence). V was clipped by 4 bases and J by 0 bases, with 10 bases between them. The CDR3 region is CASSWTASSYEQYF. The CDR3 region has the DNA TGTGCCAGCAGTTGGACAGCTAGCTCCTACGAGCAGTACTTC.

This rearrangement joins TRBV27 to TRBJ1-1; D is unclear. The germline CDR1 and CDR2 sequences are MNHEY and SMNVEV (reference sequence). The CDR3 contains 16 residues. The V gene lost 5 bases and the J gene lost 4 bases, with 20 bases spanning the gap. CDR3 amino acids: CASSLRPNNAPTEAFF. The CDR3 nucleotides are TGTGCCAGCAGTCTCCGACCCAACAATGCCCCCACTGAAGCTTTCTTT.